These 16 T cell receptor beta chains were sequenced from one sample in a study of T cells in Graves' hyperthyroidism and ophthalmopathy (dated by TCRdb to between 2017 and 2020). Library preparation used multiplex PCR. The instrument was an Illumina HiSeq 2000. TCR beta CDR3 regions were amplified from RNA transcripts. A first-round RT-PCR of the TCR CDR3 used the HTBI primer set with the Qiagen OneStep RT-PCR kit. TCRdb cleaned the public reads at Q25 with fastp, built clones with MiXCR and kept in-frame beta chains. Merged by CDR3 protein, the rows form single entries marked with the most common genes and DNA. The table for this sample lists fewer than 550,000 distinct CDR3 sequences; around 16% of them were counted only once. The ten largest clones add up to 7.5% to 8% of the sample. The sample consisted of blood. These receptors all stem from a woman aged 18 to 35 with Graves' hyperthyroidism.

This clonotype has a handful of counts. The chain uses TRBV6-4 and TRBJ2-2; TRBD1 aligns across 9 bases. Germline V gene lookup returns CDR1 MRHNA and CDR2 SNTAGT. The V and J ends lost 0 bases and 3 bases, in that order; junction bases with no gene match: 2. CDR3 length equals 16 residues. The CDR3 nucleotides are TGTGCCAGCAGTGACTCGGGGACAGGGTACACCGGGGAGCTGTTTTTT. Encoded protein: CASSDSGTGYTGELFF.

This clonotype was counted at least ten times. V and J are TRBV3-1 and TRBJ2-5; unclear D gene. The length of the CDR3 is 13 residues. With 1 base removed from V and 7 bases from J, the gap between germline ends came to 10 bases. Germline CDR1 LGHDT, CDR2 YNNKEL (reference sequence). CDR3: CASSQGNRGTQYF. CDR3 nucleotides: TGTGCCAGCAGCCAAGGAAATCGCGGGACCCAGTACTTC.

This clonotype came up many times. The chain carries TRBV30 and TRBJ1-2; D unresolved. Germline lookup yields CDR1 GTSNPN and CDR2 SVGIG (reference sequence). Trimming pared 4 bases from V and 5 bases from J, leaving 11 bases between. This CDR3 has 12 residues. The CDR3 loop reads CAWIRRDYGYTF. Here the CDR3 DNA reads TGTGCCTGGATTAGGCGTGATTATGGCTACACCTTC.

This clonotype was recorded at least ten times. The chain joins TRBV7-2 to TRBJ1-3; D gene ambiguous. Looked up from germline, CDR1 is SGHTA and CDR2 is FQGNSA. This CDR3 has 15 amino acids. The V and J ends lost 3 bases and 0 bases respectively, with 9 bases between them. CDR3 nucleotide sequence: TGTGCCAGCAGCTTTGAAGCTTTCTCTGGAAACACCATATATTTT. Its protein product is CASSFEAFSGNTIYF.

This clonotype was seen many times. The CDR3 region is CAIRKGPGTDTQYF. CDR3 bases: TGTGCCATCAGGAAGGGTCCGGGCACAGATACGCAGTATTTT. V is TRBV10-3 and J is TRBJ2-3; no definite D call. V was clipped by 6 bases and J by 1 base, with 11 bases between them. The CDR3 contains 14 residues. Germline-derived CDR1 and CDR2 are ENHRY and SYGVKD.

Many counts were recorded for this clonotype. The rearrangement joins TRBV13 to TRBJ2-2, with TRBD1 matching 7 bases. CDR3 length equals 16 residues. The V and J ends lost 6 bases and 6 bases, in that order; junction bases with no gene match: 13. Germline CDR1 reads PRHDT; CDR2 reads FYEKMQ (reference sequence). The CDR3: CASSPTPRDSAGELFF. CDR3 nucleotides: TGTGCCAGCAGTCCTACCCCACGGGACAGCGCCGGGGAGCTGTTTTTT.

This clonotype has at least ten counts. The chain uses TRBV29-1 and TRBJ1-1, with unresolved D. The germline CDR1 and CDR2 sequences are SQVTM and ANQGSEA. The V end was cut by 2 bases, the J end by 1 base, with 8 bases between. This CDR3 contains 13 residues. The DNA of the CDR3 is TGCAGCGTTGAACACGTGACGAACACTGAAGCTTTCTTT. Translation: CSVEHVTNTEAFF.

This clonotype showed up many times. V gene TRBV5-1 combines with J gene TRBJ2-7; D unclear. V was clipped by 0 bases and J by 6 bases, with 10 bases between them. The germline V gene encodes CDR1 SGHRS and CDR2 YFSETQ. The CDR3 consists of 13 residues. The CDR3 reads CASSLAMAAEQYF. CDR3 DNA sequence: TGCGCCAGCAGCTTGGCGATGGCCGCCGAGCAGTACTTC.

This clonotype was seen many times. The chain links TRBV28 to TRBJ2-7; perhaps D is TRBD1 or TRBD2 (7 bases each). There are 15 residues in the CDR3. Germline V gene data show CDR1 as MDHEN and CDR2 as SYDVKM. The germline V and J ends were trimmed by 7 bases and 2 bases, with 18 bases remaining between them. CDR3 loop: CASTDPGGGPYEQYF. DNA for the CDR3: TGTGCCAGCACCGACCCAGGGGGGGGTCCCTACGAGCAGTACTTC.

This clonotype appeared many times. The chain has TRBV3-1 and TRBJ1-1; D may be TRBD1 (5 bases). The CDR3 contains 14 residues. Trimming cost V 2 bases and J 0 bases, with 7 bases left between them. CDR1 LGHDT and CDR2 YNNKEL come from the germline V gene (reference sequence). The CDR3 is CASSQQGLNTEAFF. In nucleotides, the CDR3 is TGTGCCAGCAGCCAACAGGGATTGAACACTGAAGCTTTCTTT.

This clonotype has a count of ten or more. The chain is built from TRBV5-8 and TRBJ2-7; 15 positions agree with TRBD2. The length of the CDR3 is 17 residues. The V gene's germline CDR1 is SGHTS and CDR2 YDEGEE. Losses at the gene ends were 4 bases for V and 4 bases for J; bases not matched to a gene: 9. As DNA, the CDR3 is TGTGCCAGCAGCCTAGGACTAGCGGGGGGGCCAGGATACGAGCAGTACTTC. It translates to CASSLGLAGGPGYEQYF.

This clonotype turned up a few times. V and J are TRBV5-1 and TRBJ2-1; D gene uncertain. V was shortened by 0 bases and J by 7 bases, with 14 bases between the two germline ends. The CDR3 loop spans 15 amino acids. Germline CDR1 and CDR2: SGHRS and YFSETQ. In DNA form, the CDR3 reads TGCGCCAGCAGCTTGGGACAAGGGTATCGGAATGAGCAGTTCTTC. Encoded protein: CASSLGQGYRNEQFF.

The chain joins TRBV6-1 to TRBJ1-6, with a weak D call TRBD1 (5 bases). V lost 8 bases and J 5 bases, leaving 16 bases between the germline ends. The CDR3 has 15 amino acids. Per germline, CDR1 MNHNS and CDR2 SASEGT. The CDR3 loop reads CASVRGVGNNSPLHF. The CDR3 region has the DNA TGTGCCAGCGTCCGGGGGGTAGGGAATAATTCACCCCTCCACTTT.

This chain connects TRBV6-1 to TRBJ1-2, with 7 bases fitting TRBD1. J lost 6 bases, V lost 5 bases, and 9 bases had no gene match. Germline CDR1 and CDR2: MNHNS and SASEGT. There are 14 residues in the CDR3. Written as DNA, the CDR3 is TGTGCCAGCAGTAATGGACAGGTTATTAATGGCTACACCTTC. Protein sequence: CASSNGQVINGYTF.

The genes are TRBV9 and TRBJ2-2; TRBD2 matches 9 bases. CDR1 and CDR2 (germline): SGDLS, YYNGEE. This CDR3 has 17 residues. The V gene end was trimmed by 3 bases and the J gene end by 5 bases; junction bases not matched to a gene: 11. CDR3 protein: CASSDSPRLAATGELFF. In DNA, the CDR3 is TGTGCCAGCAGCGACTCCCCCCGACTAGCGGCAACCGGGGAGCTGTTTTTT.

This clonotype was recorded at least ten times. This chain connects TRBV27 to TRBJ1-4; 12 nucleotides align to TRBD1. The CDR3 is made up of 16 amino acids. V was pared by 3 bases and J by 6 bases, with 5 bases of the junction left unmatched. Germline CDR1 and CDR2: MNHEY and SMNVEV (reference sequence). The CDR3, as DNA: TGTGCCAGCAGTTTGGGGACAGGGGGCGCGGATGAAAAACTGTTTTTT. Protein sequence: CASSLGTGGADEKLFF.